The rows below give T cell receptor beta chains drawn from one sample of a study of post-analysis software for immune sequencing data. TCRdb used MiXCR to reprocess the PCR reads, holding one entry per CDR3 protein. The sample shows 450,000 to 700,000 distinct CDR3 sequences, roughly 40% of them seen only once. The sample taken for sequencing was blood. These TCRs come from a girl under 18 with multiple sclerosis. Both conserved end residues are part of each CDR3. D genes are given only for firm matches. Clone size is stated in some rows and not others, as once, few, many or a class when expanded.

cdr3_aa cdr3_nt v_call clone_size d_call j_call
CASTTGGSRGYTF TGTGCCAGCACTACGGGGGGATCCCGCGGCTACACCTTC TRBV27 - - TRBJ1-2
CSVEVPGSTEAFF TGCAGCGTTGAAGTTCCGGGGAGCACTGAAGCTTTCTTT TRBV29-1 - - TRBJ1-1
CASSLQGRGNQPQHF TGTGCCAGCAGCTTACAAGGGCGTGGCAATCAGCCCCAGCATTTT TRBV7-2 - - TRBJ1-5
CASSHMGGQLTEAFF TGTGCCAGCAGTCATATGGGGGGGCAACTCACTGAAGCTTTCTTT TRBV12-3/TRBV12-4 - - TRBJ1-1
CASSQQLNYGYTF TGTGCCAGCAGCCAACAGTTAAACTATGGCTACACCTTC TRBV12-3/TRBV12-4 few - TRBJ1-2
CAISGIRHDTEAFF TGTGCCATCAGTGGCATTCGGCACGACACTGAAGCTTTCTTT TRBV10-3 - - TRBJ1-1
CASSFGQSNQPQHF TGTGCCAGCAGCTTTGGACAGAGCAATCAGCCCCAGCATTTT TRBV7-9 few - TRBJ1-5
CSVVGQGKFEQYF TGCAGCGTTGTGGGACAGGGAAAGTTCGAGCAGTACTTC TRBV29-1 few TRBD1 TRBJ2-7
CASSLMVRDGYEQYF TGCGCCAGCAGCTTGATGGTCCGGGACGGATACGAGCAGTACTTC TRBV5-1 - - TRBJ2-7
CASSPRTMGIYEQYF TGTGCCAGCAGTCCACGGACTATGGGGATCTACGAGCAGTACTTC TRBV12-3/TRBV12-4 - - TRBJ2-7
CSVEIWDRVGQETQYF TGCAGCGTTGAAATATGGGACAGGGTCGGACAAGAGACCCAGTACTTC TRBV29-1 - TRBD1 TRBJ2-5
CASSYAQVTSPGGDEQFF TGTGCCAGCAGTTACGCACAGGTGACTAGCCCCGGAGGAGATGAGCAGTTCTTC TRBV6-5 - TRBD2 TRBJ2-1
CASRGLGNQPQHF TGTGCCAGCAGGGGGCTAGGGAATCAGCCCCAGCATTTT TRBV12-3/TRBV12-4 few - TRBJ1-5
CATSVPAGQGGSTDTQYF TGTGCCACCAGTGTCCCGGCGGGACAGGGAGGATCCACAGATACGCAGTATTTT TRBV24-1 - TRBD1 TRBJ2-3
CSARTDKAYEQYF TGCAGTGCCCGGACAGATAAAGCCTACGAGCAGTACTTC TRBV20-1 - - TRBJ2-7
CASRSGTGGAGYNEQFF TGTGCCAGCAGGTCCGGGACAGGGGGCGCCGGGTACAATGAGCAGTTCTTC TRBV7-9 - TRBD1 TRBJ2-1
CASSGQFPRGYTF TGTGCCAGCAGTGGACAGTTTCCCCGTGGCTACACCTTC TRBV12-3/TRBV12-4 - - TRBJ1-2
CASSVDVPGPGRSPLHF TGTGCCAGCAGTGTCGACGTCCCGGGACCGGGTCGGTCACCCCTCCACTTT TRBV2 - - TRBJ1-6
CSARGSGYNEQFF TGCAGCGCGCGGGGTAGCGGATACAATGAGCAGTTCTTC TRBV29-1 - - TRBJ2-1